These 25 T cell receptor beta chains came from one sample sequenced in a study of CD8 T cells in Susac syndrome. Random hexamers primed reverse transcription of about 0.5 to 1 ug RNA. TCRdb fed the immunoSEQ multiplex PCR reads into MiXCR, producing one record per CDR3 protein. This table holds around 70,000 distinct CDR3 sequences, just under 95% found once. Source material: CD8+ T cells from PBMCs. Receptors originate from a human donor with multiple sclerosis.

The rearrangement uses TRBV20-1 and TRBJ2-2, with 7 bases aligning to TRBD1. The CDR3 is 16 amino acids. Per germline, CDR1 DFQATT and CDR2 SNEGSKA (reference sequence). The J segment lost 5 bases and the V segment lost 2 bases, leaving 11 bases of the junction unmatched. CDR3 sequence (DNA): TGCAGTGCTAGAAATCCCAGGGGGTCGGGGACCGGGGAGCTGTTTTTT. Amino acids: CSARNPRGSGTGELFF.

J is TRBJ2-5 and V is TRBV29-1; 8 bases align to TRBD1. The germline V gene has CDR1 SQVTM and CDR2 ANQGSEA. J gave up 5 bases and V 6 bases, and 11 bases lay outside the gene matches. The CDR3 is 14 amino acids. CDR3 coding DNA: TGCAGCGTCGGACACCGGACAGGGAGGGAGACCCAGTACTTC. Its translation is CSVGHRTGRETQYF. The variable domain in full, with the rest retrieved from reference TRBV29-1 and TRBJ2-5, is SAVISQKPSRDICQRGTSLTIQCQVDSQVTMMFWYRQQPGQSLTLIATANQGSEATYESGFVIDKFPISRPNLTFSTLTVSNMSPEDSSIYLCSVGHRTGRETQYFGPGTRLLVL.

This chain uses TRBV13 with TRBJ1-2; D ambiguous. V shed 0 bases and J shed 8 bases, with 13 bases lying between them. Germline V gives CDR1 PRHDT, CDR2 FYEKMQ (reference sequence). CDR3 length: 14 residues. The CDR3 reads CASSLGVKGGGYTF. Here the CDR3 DNA reads TGTGCCAGCAGCTTAGGTGTCAAGGGCGGCGGCTACACCTTC.

CDR3 sequence (DNA): TGTGCCAGCAGCACTACAGGGGGCCTCGACGAGCAGTACTTC. Translation gives CASSTTGGLDEQYF. This chain links TRBV9 with TRBJ2-7, with 9 positions matching TRBD1. V dropped 4 bases and J dropped 5; count of bases not matched to a gene: 7. The germline V gene encodes CDR1 SGDLS and CDR2 YYNGEE. CDR3 length: 14 amino acids.

The rearrangement links TRBV30 to TRBJ2-3; D gene uncertain. Germline CDR1 is GTSNPN and CDR2 is SVGIG (reference sequence). Trimming left V 4 bases short and J 0 bases short, with 8 bases between. This CDR3 is 13 amino acids long. The CDR3 sequence is CAWKGGSTDTQYF. The CDR3 DNA follows: TGTGCCTGGAAGGGTGGAAGCACAGATACGCAGTATTTT.

The J gene is TRBJ1-1, the V gene TRBV3-1; D is unresolved. Between the trimmed V and J ends, which lost 2 bases and 4 bases, there was a span of 14 bases. The V gene's germline CDR1 is LGHDT and CDR2 YNNKEL (reference sequence). This CDR3 has 15 residues. CDR3 region: CASSQHGEMSTEAFF. In DNA, the CDR3 is TGTGCCAGCAGCCAACACGGGGAGATGAGCACTGAAGCTTTCTTT.

The rearrangement links TRBV13 to TRBJ2-1; D perhaps matches TRBD1 (5 bases). The CDR3 spans 13 residues. V dropped 6 bases and J dropped 6 bases, with 12 bases sitting between them. CDR1 is PRHDT and CDR2 is FYEKMQ in the germline V gene (reference sequence). The CDR3 loop reads CASSRAQGNEQFF. The CDR3 DNA follows: TGTGCCAGCAGTCGGGCTCAGGGCAATGAGCAGTTCTTC. The whole variable domain, remainder taken from reference TRBV13 and TRBJ2-1, is AAGVIQSPRHLIKEKRETATLKCYPIPRHDTVYWYQQGPGQDPQFLISFYEKMQSDKGSIPDRFSAQQFSDYHSELNMSSLELGDSALYFCASSRAQGNEQFFGPGTRLTVL.

The chain is built from TRBV2 and TRBJ1-2; 9 nucleotides agree with TRBD1. V dropped 2 bases and J dropped 7; count of bases not matched to a gene: 17. The germline V gene encodes CDR1 SNHLY and CDR2 FYNNEI. CDR3 length: 18 residues. The CDR3 region is CASSETISGDRERGGYTF. The CDR3 DNA sequence: TGTGCCAGCAGTGAAACGATTAGTGGGGACAGGGAGCGCGGTGGCTACACCTTC.

V is TRBV20-1 and J is TRBJ1-1; no clear D. Germline V CDR1 and CDR2: DFQATT, SNEGSKA (reference sequence). V dropped 0 bases and J dropped 0 bases, with 11 bases sitting between them. This CDR3 is built from 15 residues. This CDR3 reads CSARDPHGMNTEAFF. DNA for the CDR3: TGCAGTGCTAGAGATCCTCACGGAATGAACACTGAAGCTTTCTTT.

The rearrangement uses TRBV6-5 and TRBJ2-7; D might be TRBD2 (6 bases). Germline CDR1 and CDR2: MNHEY and SVGAGI. The CDR3 contains 13 residues. Trimming took 6 bases from V and 2 from J, leaving 11 bases between them. CDR3 in amino acids: CASSFREAYEQYF. CDR3 coding DNA: TGTGCCAGCAGCTTCAGGGAGGCCTACGAGCAGTACTTC.

The chain employs TRBV13 and TRBJ2-5; 8 bases align to TRBD1. Germline V lookup: CDR1 PRHDT, CDR2 FYEKMQ (reference sequence). The CDR3 length is 15 residues. Losses at the gene ends were 5 bases for V and 5 bases for J; bases not matched to a gene: 10. In DNA form, the CDR3 reads TGTGCCAGCAGCCTCACAGGGGGTTGGGACGAGACCCAGTACTTC. Protein sequence: CASSLTGGWDETQYF.

The rearrangement uses TRBV4-1 and TRBJ2-7; 8 bases are a match to TRBD2. V was clipped by 8 bases and J by 2 bases; unmatched bases: 8. The germline V gene has CDR1 MGHRA and CDR2 YSYEKL. The CDR3 is 14 residues long. The chain's CDR3 is CASGVTSGAYEQYF. CDR3 sequence (DNA): TGCGCCAGCGGGGTAACTAGCGGCGCCTACGAGCAGTACTTC.

V usage is TRBV7-9 and J usage is TRBJ2-5, with a weak D call TRBD1 (6 bases). The germline V and J ends were trimmed by 5 bases and 0 bases, with 10 bases remaining between them. The CDR3 runs 14 residues. The germline V gene encodes CDR1 SEHNR and CDR2 FQNEAQ (reference sequence). CDR3 sequence: CASSTRTDQETQYF. The CDR3 nucleotides are TGTGCCAGCAGCACGAGGACAGACCAAGAGACCCAGTACTTC.

The gene calls are TRBV19 and TRBJ1-4; TRBD1 matches at 7 bases. Germline V gene lookup returns CDR1 LNHDA and CDR2 SQIVND (reference sequence). The CDR3 has 14 amino acids. The V and J ends lost 3 bases and 7 bases, in that order; junction bases with no gene match: 5. The CDR3 loop reads CASSISTGTEKLFF. CDR3 DNA: TGTGCCAGTAGTATCTCGACAGGGACTGAAAAACTGTTTTTT. Drawing the rest from reference TRBV19 and TRBJ1-4, the complete variable domain is DGGITQSPKYLFRKEGQNVTLSCEQNLNHDAMYWYRQDPGQGLRLIYYSQIVNDFQKGDIAEGYSVSREKKESFPLTVTSAQKNPTAFYLCASSISTGTEKLFFGSGTQLSVL.

This chain uses TRBV30 with TRBJ1-4; weak D call: TRBD1 (6 bases). The germline CDR1 and CDR2 sequences are GTSNPN and SVGIG (reference sequence). Trimming took off 0 bases at V and 7 bases at J, with 15 bases between the two ends. The CDR3 sequence is 15 residues long. CDR3 sequence reads: CAWSVGAGSSEKLFF. The CDR3 DNA is TGTGCCTGGAGTGTGGGGGCAGGGTCGAGTGAAAAACTGTTTTTT.

This sequence joins TRBV29-1 and TRBJ2-7, with D unclear. V was shortened by 4 bases and J by 6 bases, with 13 bases between the two germline ends. There are 12 residues in the CDR3. Germline CDR1 and CDR2: SQVTM and ANQGSEA. DNA for the CDR3: TGCAGCGTTGGTGCCAGCGCTGTCGAGCAGTACTTC. Its translation: CSVGASAVEQYF.

This clonotype was seen just once. As DNA, the CDR3 is TGCAGTGCTAGAGATAACGGGGGAGCCTACGAGCAGTACTTC. It translates to CSARDNGGAYEQYF. This chain joins TRBV20-1 and TRBJ2-7, with a possible D match to TRBD2 (6 bases). Germline CDR1 and CDR2: DFQATT and SNEGSKA (reference sequence). Trimming stripped 0 bases from V and 2 bases from J, with 11 bases between. This CDR3 comprises 14 residues.

V gene TRBV27 combines with J gene TRBJ2-2, with D perhaps TRBD1 or TRBD2 (5 bases each). This CDR3 is 16 amino acids long. Germline CDR1 MNHEY, CDR2 SMNVEV (reference sequence). Trimming pared 3 bases from V and 8 bases from J, leaving 19 bases between. CDR3 coding DNA: TGTGCCAGCAGTTTTGAGCCACTTGGGGGATCGGGGGAGCTGTTTTTT. Its translation: CASSFEPLGGSGELFF.

The CDR3 is CASSVDINAGSRDEQYF. DNA for the CDR3: TGTGCCAGCAGCGTAGATATTAATGCGGGGTCGAGGGACGAGCAGTACTTC. The chain couples TRBV9 to TRBJ2-7, with a tentative D call TRBD2 (6 bases). The V and J ends lost 0 bases and 5 bases respectively, with 21 bases between them. The CDR3 sequence is 17 residues long. Germline V gene lookup returns CDR1 SGDLS and CDR2 YYNGEE.

V gene TRBV19 combines with J gene TRBJ1-2; tentatively, D is TRBD1 (5 bases). In germline, CDR1 is LNHDA, CDR2 SQIVND (reference sequence). The CDR3 consists of 13 residues. Trimming removed 4 bases at V and 7 bases at J, with 13 bases between. For the CDR3, the DNA is TGTGCCAGTAGTACCCAGGGCCTGGTTGGCTACACCTTC. Its protein is CASSTQGLVGYTF.

The rearrangement uses TRBV7-9 and TRBJ2-7; D is unresolved. CDR3 length equals 15 residues. From germline, CDR1 is SEHNR and CDR2 FQNEAQ (reference sequence). V lost 5 bases and J 2 bases, leaving 16 bases between the germline ends. The CDR3 DNA sequence: TGTGCCAGCAGCAACGCCGTGGGCAATCCCTACGAGCAGTACTTC. Amino acid sequence: CASSNAVGNPYEQYF.

This clonotype was picked up one time. The chain couples TRBV20-1 to TRBJ2-7, with 9 bases lining up with TRBD2. The CDR3 has 15 amino acids. Trimming removed 3 bases from V and 1 base from J; junction bases left unmatched: 7. Germline V gene data show CDR1 as DFQATT and CDR2 as SNEGSKA (reference sequence). CDR3 bases: TGCAGTGCTAGCCCCCCAACTAGCGGGTCCTACGAGCAGTACTTC. Translated: CSASPPTSGSYEQYF.

This sequence joins TRBV20-1 and TRBJ2-7; D possibly matches TRBD1 or TRBD2 (5 bases each). Germline-derived CDR1 and CDR2 are DFQATT and SNEGSKA (reference sequence). The CDR3 loop spans 13 amino acids. The V gene lost 3 bases and the J gene lost 3 bases, with 12 bases spanning the gap. CDR3 amino acids: CSARGEGDYEQYF. The DNA of the CDR3 is TGCAGTGCTAGGGGGGAAGGAGACTACGAGCAGTACTTC.

The chain recombines TRBV6-1 with TRBJ2-4; D possibly corresponds to TRBD1 (5 bases). The CDR3 consists of 16 residues. Trimming took off 4 bases at V and 0 bases at J, with 13 bases between the two ends. Germline V gives CDR1 MNHNS, CDR2 SASEGT. As DNA, the CDR3 is TGTGCCAGCAGTGTTGACAGTTATCTAGCCAAAAACATTCAGTACTTC. The encoded protein is CASSVDSYLAKNIQYF.

This chain uses TRBV29-1 with TRBJ2-3; TRBD2 aligns across 7 bases. Germline V gene data show CDR1 as SQVTM and CDR2 as ANQGSEA. Trimming took 3 bases from V and 4 from J; bases not matched to a gene: 4. This CDR3 region has 13 residues. CDR3 residues: CSVEGGVADTQYF. In nucleotides, the CDR3 is TGCAGCGTTGAGGGGGGGGTGGCAGATACGCAGTATTTT.